This TCR beta chain was sequenced for a study of cytomegalovirus exposure and HLA in healthy donors. At the level of the study: Previous work identified 90 million to 130 million unique TCR beta sequences from roughly 170 million T cells.

CDR1 is SGHRS and CDR2 is YFSETQ in the germline V gene. The CDR3 totals 13 residues. The junction had 5 bases not matched to a gene; V was cut back by 4 bases and J by 5 bases. The PCR made use of 60 Vbeta and 13 Jbeta primers. The assay was immunoSEQ multiplex PCR, and TCRdb's table has in-frame clones only and misses some. The repertoire includes under 150,000 clones, roughly three quarters of them detected once, and roughly 4.3% sits in the top ten. This clone appeared once. The antigen is undetermined. Study-level findings and limits: In all likelihood, a cluster of highly shared sequence variants was a sequencing artifact. In an earlier analysis, in approximately 570 donors, most V segments appeared productive either ~87% or ~30% of the time.

What was sequenced was PBMCs. The TCR sequence derives from a man in his thirties or forties in good health and CMV-seropositive. The chain joins TRBV5-1 to TRBJ2-7, with 8 positions matching TRBD1. The CDR3 DNA sequence: TGCGCCAGCAGCGTTGGGACAGGTAACGAGCAGTACTTC. Residues: CASSVGTGNEQYF.